This T cell receptor (beta chain) was found in a study of blood T cell repertoires in COVID-19. Study information: Acute-phase and convalescent COVID-19 samples originated in the United States, Italy and Spain.

Germline V gene data show CDR1 as KGHDR and CDR2 as SFDVKD. The V end lost 5 bases, the J end lost 3 bases, and 9 bases lay between the germline ends. This CDR3 region has 13 residues. Using immunoSEQ multiplex PCR, the repertoire was profiled, and TCRdb retains in-frame clones only, with some absent. The table records 140,000 or so clones, over 75% of them present only once. The chain uses TRBV24-1 and TRBJ1-1; a possible D gene is TRBD1 (6 bases). The receptor was derived from a woman aged 45-65 years with acute or convalescent COVID-19. Source material: peripheral blood. As DNA, the CDR3 is TGTGCCACCAGTGGACAGGTTGACACTGAAGCTTTCTTT. This sequence encodes CATSGQVDTEAFF.